Each of the 5 T cell receptor beta chains below was sequenced from the same sample in a study of CD8 T cells in Susac syndrome. Reverse transcription of roughly 0.5 to 1 ug RNA was carried out with random hexamers. A single record per CDR3 protein comes from TCRdb applying MiXCR to the immunoSEQ multiplex PCR reads. The table has hundreds of thousands of distinct CDR3 sequences, approximately 85% seen once. The material sequenced was CD8+ T cells from PBMCs. Receptors were obtained from a human donor with multiple sclerosis.

The chain carries TRBV2 and TRBJ1-4, with D unresolved. Trimming left V 6 bases short and J 3 bases short, with 29 bases between. The CDR3 totals 20 residues. The germline V gene has CDR1 SNHLY and CDR2 FYNNEI. The CDR3 reads CASRLNSRATEIAANEKLFF. CDR3 in DNA: TGTGCCAGCAGGCTAAACTCTCGGGCCACCGAGATTGCAGCTAATGAAAAACTGTTTTTT.

V gene TRBV5-5 combines with J gene TRBJ1-2; D unresolved. Looked up from germline, CDR1 is SGHKS and CDR2 is YYEKEE (reference sequence). The CDR3 covers 14 residues. The ends were cut back, 0 bases at V and 4 bases at J, with 10 bases in the middle. The CDR3 DNA follows: TGTGCCAGCAGCTTGGCCGCGGCAGGCTATGGCTACACCTTC. This sequence encodes CASSLAAAGYGYTF.

The CDR3 loop is CASSLWTSGGSTYEQYF. CDR3 nucleotides: TGTGCCAGCAGCCTTTGGACTAGCGGGGGATCGACCTACGAGCAGTACTTC. The rearrangement links TRBV11-2 to TRBJ2-7; TRBD2 matches 13 bases. Germline V gene sequence: CDR1 SGHAT, CDR2 FQNNGV. Trimming at V came to 5 bases and at J to 2 bases, leaving 9 bases not matched to a gene. The CDR3 is 17 residues long.

The rearrangement joins TRBV30 to TRBJ2-7; D possibly corresponds to TRBD2 (5 bases). This CDR3 region has 13 residues. Deletions cut 5 bases from V and 4 bases from J, with 15 bases between. From germline, CDR1 is GTSNPN and CDR2 SVGIG (reference sequence). The CDR3 DNA sequence: TGTGCCTGGGGGAACGAGCGGCAGTACGAGCAGTACTTC. Its translation is CAWGNERQYEQYF. Together with reference TRBV30 and TRBJ2-7, the CDR3 gives the full variable domain: SQTIHQWPATLVQPVGSPLSLECTVEGTSNPNLYWYRQAAGRGLQLLFYSVGIGQISSEVPQNLSASRPQDRQFILSSKKLLLSDSGFYLCAWGNERQYEQYFGPGTRLTVT.

The chain is built from TRBV11-3 and TRBJ2-5, with D possibly TRBD2 on 6 matching bases. The CDR3 is 13 residues long. Germline V gives CDR1 SGHNT, CDR2 YENEEA. The V and J ends lost 4 bases and 3 bases respectively, with 9 bases between them. The CDR3 is CASSSRLEETQYF. DNA of the CDR3: TGTGCCAGCAGCTCCCGACTAGAAGAGACCCAGTACTTC.